These 27 T cell receptor beta chains were sequenced from one sample in a study of blood T cell repertoires in COVID-19. Profiling relied on immunoSEQ multiplex PCR, and the TCRdb table lists in-frame clones only, not all of them. The sample holds roughly 330,000 clones, under 90% seen once. What was sequenced was PBMCs or T cells enriched from blood (not recorded which). The receptor source for this set is a young woman who had recovered from COVID-19.

As DNA, the CDR3 is TGTGCCAGCAGCTTAAGGGGACAGGGTACTAATTCACCCCTCCACTTT. It specifies CASSLRGQGTNSPLHF. V and J are TRBV7-3 and TRBJ1-6, with 9 bases that match TRBD1. Germline CDR1 and CDR2: SGHTA and FQGTGA. V was clipped by 1 base and J by 6 bases; unmatched bases: 4. The CDR3 is made up of 16 amino acids.

This chain joins TRBV19 and TRBJ1-6; the match to TRBD1 covers 7 bases. V lost 7 bases, J lost 13 bases, and 13 bases stayed unmatched. The CDR3 length is 14 residues. Germline V gives CDR1 LNHDA, CDR2 SQIVND (reference sequence). The CDR3, as DNA: TGTGCCAGTAACCCCAGGGACAGCTACTTCCCCCTCCACTTT. Its protein is CASNPRDSYFPLHF.

The V gene is TRBV5-4, the J gene TRBJ2-7; 10 nucleotides line up with TRBD1. The CDR3 length is 15 residues. Germline assignment: CDR1 SGHNT and CDR2 YYREEE (reference sequence). J was trimmed by 3 bases and V by 3 bases; bases with no gene match: 6. CDR3 in amino acids: CASSSGTGEYYEQYF. CDR3 sequence (DNA): TGTGCCAGCAGCTCCGGGACAGGGGAATACTACGAGCAGTACTTC.

V and J are TRBV5-5 and TRBJ2-2; TRBD1 matches at 7 bases. The CDR3 length is 15 residues. Trimming at V came to 4 bases and at J to 1 base, leaving 4 bases not matched to a gene. Germline values: CDR1 SGHKS, CDR2 YYEKEE (reference sequence). CDR3 nucleotides: TGTGCCAGCAGCCCGACAGGGAAGAACACCGGGGAGCTGTTTTTT. Translating gives CASSPTGKNTGELFF.

The chain couples TRBV28 to TRBJ2-3; 8 positions agree with TRBD1. Germline V gene data show CDR1 as MDHEN and CDR2 as SYDVKM. V shed 3 bases and J 7 bases; nucleotides not matched to a gene: 3. This CDR3 region has 13 residues. CDR3 region: CASSLPGGNTQYF. As DNA, the CDR3 is TGTGCCAGCAGTTTGCCAGGGGGCAATACGCAGTATTTT.

The V call is TRBV7-8, the J call TRBJ2-3; 8 bases are a match to TRBD2. Germline V gene lookup returns CDR1 SGHVS and CDR2 FQNEAQ. After removal of 5 bases from V and 4 bases from J, the junction contained 14 bases not matched to a gene. CDR3 size: 17 residues. The CDR3 is CASSLGRRGRSPDTQYF. The CDR3 bases are TGTGCCAGCAGCCTCGGGAGGCGCGGGAGGTCCCCAGATACGCAGTATTTT.

The genes are TRBV3-1 (or the pseudogene TRBV3-2) and TRBJ1-5; D gene unclear. Germline CDR1 and CDR2: LGHDT and YNNKEL (reference sequence). V was cut by 6 bases and J by 3 bases, with 12 bases left in between. This CDR3 is 14 amino acids long. CDR3 residues: CASSPAGSNQPQHF. CDR3 sequence (DNA): TGTGCCAGCAGTCCCGCGGGTTCCAATCAGCCCCAGCATTTT.

This clone was seen many times. This chain's CDR3 is CASSLTGYGYTF. DNA of the CDR3: TGTGCCAGCAGCTTGACAGGATATGGCTACACCTTC. The V and J genes are TRBV7-9 and TRBJ1-2; D perhaps matches TRBD1 (6 bases). Trimming left V 3 bases short and J 5 bases short, with 7 bases between. Germline CDR1 and CDR2: SEHNR and FQNEAQ (reference sequence). The CDR3 totals 12 residues.

V gene TRBV28 combines with J gene TRBJ2-7; D is unresolved. The CDR3 totals 15 residues. The germline V gene encodes CDR1 MDHEN and CDR2 SYDVKM. Trimming shortened V by 4 bases and J by 1 base, and 14 bases separated the two germline ends. DNA of the CDR3: TGTGCCAGCAGTTCCCCGGGTGTCGGTTCCTACGAGCAGTACTTC. It codes for CASSSPGVGSYEQYF.

The V and J genes are TRBV2 and TRBJ1-5; D is possibly TRBD1 (6 bases). Germline CDR1 SNHLY, CDR2 FYNNEI. The germline V and J ends were trimmed by 6 bases and 4 bases, with 10 bases remaining between them. The CDR3 loop spans 13 amino acids. CDR3 sequence (DNA): TGTGCCAGCAGATCGGACAGAAATCAGCCCCAGCATTTT. Translated: CASRSDRNQPQHF.

J is TRBJ2-3 and V is TRBV27, with a possible D match to TRBD1 (5 bases). Germline V gives CDR1 MNHEY, CDR2 SMNVEV (reference sequence). V dropped 6 bases and J dropped 2 bases, with 12 bases sitting between them. The CDR3 contains 14 residues. CDR3 residues: CASRPFGATDTQYF. The CDR3 bases are TGTGCCAGCAGACCTTTTGGGGCCACAGATACGCAGTATTTT.

This clone was observed a single time. The V gene is TRBV11-2, the J gene TRBJ1-1; D gene ambiguous. This CDR3 comprises 13 residues. V was pared by 5 bases and J by 6 bases, with 13 bases between. Germline CDR1 and CDR2: SGHAT and FQNNGV. Written as DNA, the CDR3 is TGTGCCAGCAGCCTCGGTGGGAGTGCTGAAGCTTTCTTT. It encodes CASSLGGSAEAFF.

CDR3 DNA sequence: TGTGCCAGCAGCCAAGGCGCCCAGGGGAACACTGAAGCTTTCTTT. It yields the protein CASSQGAQGNTEAFF. This chain joins TRBV3-1 (or the pseudogene TRBV3-2) and TRBJ1-1, with a tentative D call TRBD1 (5 bases). Trimming took 1 base from V and 1 from J, leaving 10 bases between them. The germline V gene has CDR1 LGHDT and CDR2 YNNKEL (reference sequence). CDR3 size: 15 residues.

The rearrangement links TRBV27 to TRBJ1-3; D gene unclear. V dropped 11 bases and J dropped 0 bases, with 8 bases sitting between them. The CDR3 has 12 amino acids. Looked up from germline, CDR1 is MNHEY and CDR2 is SMNVEV (reference sequence). The CDR3 bases are TGTGCCGTCCGGGGCTCTGGAAACACCATATATTTT. Encoded protein: CAVRGSGNTIYF.

The rearrangement joins TRBV2 to TRBJ2-7, with a possible D match to TRBD1 (6 bases). The CDR3 has 15 amino acids. V shed 6 bases and J shed 1 base, with 16 bases lying between them. Germline CDR1 and CDR2: SNHLY and FYNNEI. This CDR3 reads CASRQSTGISYEQYF. The CDR3 bases are TGTGCCAGCAGACAAAGTACAGGGATTTCCTACGAGCAGTACTTC.

Remarks on this clone: The identical CDR3 is also encoded by other nucleotide sequences in the sample. The V and J genes are TRBV30 and TRBJ1-1; D is possibly TRBD1 (5 bases). This CDR3 is 12 amino acids long. CDR1 GTSNPN and CDR2 SVGIG come from the germline V gene (reference sequence). V lost 0 bases and J lost 5, with 7 bases in between. The DNA for the CDR3 is TGTGCCTGGAGTGTACGGGGGACTGAAGCTTTCTTT. Translating it yields CAWSVRGTEAFF.

The chain joins TRBV10-1 to TRBJ2-2; 7 bases align to TRBD1. Trimming took 10 bases from V and 4 from J; bases not matched to a gene: 6. The CDR3 is 13 amino acids. Germline lookup yields CDR1 WNHNN and CDR2 SYGVQD (reference sequence). CDR3 nucleotide sequence: TGCGCCACCGCACCAGGGGGCACCGGGGAGCTGTTTTTT. Translated, it gives CATAPGGTGELFF.

The chain employs TRBV27 and TRBJ2-7; 8 bases line up with TRBD1. The J segment lost 4 bases and the V segment lost 2 bases, leaving 7 bases of the junction unmatched. The CDR3 sequence is 15 residues long. The germline V gene has CDR1 MNHEY and CDR2 SMNVEV (reference sequence). The CDR3 DNA reads as TGTGCCAGCAGTTTAAGCCAGGGGGCTTTATACGAGCAGTACTTC. It codes for CASSLSQGALYEQYF.

The V call is TRBV28, the J call TRBJ2-1; 10 bases agree with TRBD2. Unmatched junction bases numbered 13, after V lost 7 bases and J lost 7 bases. The length of the CDR3 is 16 residues. The germline V gene has CDR1 MDHEN and CDR2 SYDVKM. The CDR3 nucleotides read TGTGCCAGCAACCGCCACAGCGGGAGGGGTAGAAATGAGCAGTTCTTC. Protein product: CASNRHSGRGRNEQFF. The variable domain in full, with the rest retrieved from reference TRBV28 and TRBJ2-1, is DVKVTQSSRYLVKRTGEKVFLECVQDMDHENMFWYRQDPGLGLRLIYFSYDVKMKEKGDIPEGYSVSREKKERFSLILESASTNQTSMYLCASNRHSGRGRNEQFFGPGTRLTVL.

This rearrangement joins TRBV9 to TRBJ2-7; 12 bases match TRBD2. Germline-derived CDR1 and CDR2 are SGDLS and YYNGEE. CDR3 size: 15 residues. Losses at the gene ends were 0 bases for V and 6 bases for J; bases not matched to a gene: 4. For the CDR3, the DNA is TGTGCCAGCAGCGTAGATACTAGCGGGAGGAGCGAGCAGTACTTC. This gives the protein CASSVDTSGRSEQYF.

Concerning this clone: A read error may account for a junction end that differs from germline. This chain uses TRBV9 with TRBJ1-5; no reliable D call. Looked up from germline, CDR1 is SGDLS and CDR2 is YYNGEE. The CDR3 totals 13 residues. The CDR3 region is CASSPGSHQPQHF. CDR3 in DNA: TGTGCCAGCTCTCCGGGTAGCCATCAGCCCCAGCATTTT.

This clone was counted a few times. The rearrangement joins TRBV7-9 to TRBJ2-2, with 8 bases that match TRBD2. V shed 5 bases and J 4 bases; nucleotides not matched to a gene: 9. The CDR3 is 16 residues long. Germline loops: CDR1 SEHNR, CDR2 FQNEAQ (reference sequence). Here the CDR3 DNA reads TGTGCCAGCAGCCCCCGGGGGGGCCGGAGCACCGGGGAGCTGTTTTTT. The encoded protein is CASSPRGGRSTGELFF.

This clone has just one count. J is TRBJ2-7 and V is TRBV7-8; a weak D match, TRBD1 (7 bases). The V gene lost 3 bases and the J gene lost 6 bases, with 18 bases spanning the gap. The CDR3 has 15 residues. The germline CDR1 and CDR2 sequences are SGHVS and FQNEAQ. CDR3 sequence (DNA): TGTGCCAGCAGCTTTACGCAGGGGGGTTCTGGCGAGCAGTACTTC. Its protein is CASSFTQGGSGEQYF.

This chain joins TRBV30 and TRBJ1-4, with D perhaps TRBD1 (6 bases). Between the trimmed V and J ends, which lost 2 bases and 4 bases, there was a span of 11 bases. Per the germline V gene, CDR1 is GTSNPN and CDR2 is SVGIG (reference sequence). The CDR3 runs to 14 residues. CDR3 DNA: TGTGCCTGGAGTCCGCGACAGGTTAATGAAAAACTGTTTTTT. Encoded protein: CAWSPRQVNEKLFF.

In its sample, this clone was seen once. The rearrangement uses TRBV6-1 and TRBJ2-3; D call uncertain. The CDR3 has 14 residues. V was shortened by 2 bases and J by 0 bases, with 6 bases between the two germline ends. The germline V gene has CDR1 MNHNS and CDR2 SASEGT. CDR3 sequence (DNA): TGTGCCAGCAGTGAACGTGGCAGCACAGATACGCAGTATTTT. Translation gives CASSERGSTDTQYF.

The chain uses TRBV5-1 and TRBJ1-2, with D maybe TRBD1 (5 bases). Germline loops: CDR1 SGHRS, CDR2 YFSETQ. CDR3 length equals 16 residues. Trimming took off 2 bases at V and 4 bases at J, with 18 bases between the two ends. Here the CDR3 reads CASSLGSSGELYGYTF. Here the CDR3 DNA reads TGCGCCAGCAGCTTAGGCTCCTCGGGGGAACTCTATGGCTACACCTTC.

The chain combines TRBV29-1 with TRBJ1-1, with D perhaps matching TRBD1 (6 bases). The germline V gene has CDR1 SQVTM and CDR2 ANQGSEA. The CDR3 consists of 13 residues. Trimming left V 7 bases short and J 1 base short, with 13 bases between. The CDR3 bases are TGCAGCGCCGGGGGGCAGCGGAACACTGAAGCTTTCTTT. Amino acids: CSAGGQRNTEAFF. Full variable domain (outside the CDR3, taken from reference TRBV29-1 and TRBJ1-1): SAVISQKPSRDICQRGTSLTIQCQVDSQVTMMFWYRQQPGQSLTLIATANQGSEATYESGFVIDKFPISRPNLTFSTLTVSNMSPEDSSIYLCSAGGQRNTEAFFGQGTRLTVV.